A selection of T cell receptor beta chains follows, all from one sample in a study of beta chain features in type 1 diabetes. Sequencing used immunoSEQ multiplex PCR; TCRdb keeps in-frame clones, though not all of them. The table has 250,000 to 350,000 clones, around 15% seen once. The sample was naive CD4+ T cells from blood. The source of these receptors is a man aged 25-40 years with type 1 diabetes. Both conserved end residues are part of each CDR3. The order of the fields is V gene, clone size, D gene, J gene, CDR3 DNA, CDR3 protein. The D gene is left open where the match is weak. Clone size is not always given. Where it is, it says once, few, many or a class for expanded clones.

v_gene: TRBV7-3; abundance: -; d_gene: -; j_gene: TRBJ1-1; CDR3nt: TGTGCCAGCAAGTGGGCAGAGAACACTGAAGCTTTCTTT; CDR3aa: CASKWAENTEAFF
v_gene: TRBV7-9; abundance: few; d_gene: -; j_gene: TRBJ2-1; CDR3nt: TGTGCCAGCAGCTTGAGTGATGAGCAGTTCTTC; CDR3aa: CASSLSDEQFF
v_gene: TRBV9; abundance: few; d_gene: -; j_gene: TRBJ1-2; CDR3nt: TGTGCCAGCAGCGTAGAACAGCCAGTAGCTAACTATGGCTACACCTTC; CDR3aa: CASSVEQPVANYGYTF
v_gene: TRBV11-1; abundance: few; d_gene: -; j_gene: TRBJ2-5; CDR3nt: TGTGCCACCAGAAGCTTGTCGGAGACCCAGTACTTC; CDR3aa: CATRSLSETQYF
v_gene: TRBV9; abundance: few; d_gene: -; j_gene: TRBJ2-1; CDR3nt: TGTGCCAGCAGCGTTACAGGGTGGGGTGAGCAGTTCTTC; CDR3aa: CASSVTGWGEQFF
v_gene: TRBV2; abundance: -; d_gene: -; j_gene: TRBJ1-2; CDR3nt: TGTGCCAGCAGACGGACAGTTTATGGCTACACCTTC; CDR3aa: CASRRTVYGYTF
v_gene: TRBV28; abundance: few; d_gene: TRBD1; j_gene: TRBJ2-5; CDR3nt: TGTGCCAGCAGCCTCTATGGACAGGTCGAGGAGACCCAGTACTTC; CDR3aa: CASSLYGQVEETQYF
v_gene: TRBV7-9; abundance: few; d_gene: -; j_gene: TRBJ1-1; CDR3nt: TGTGCCAGCAGCTTGACACGGACAACCACTGAAGCTTTCTTT; CDR3aa: CASSLTRTTTEAFF
v_gene: TRBV5-6; abundance: few; d_gene: TRBD2; j_gene: TRBJ2-1; CDR3nt: TGTGCCAGCAGCTTACTAGCGGGGAATGAGCAGTTCTTC; CDR3aa: CASSLLAGNEQFF
v_gene: TRBV7-2; abundance: few; d_gene: -; j_gene: TRBJ2-1; CDR3nt: TGTGCCAGCAGCCTCGGTTTGGATGAGCAGTTCTTC; CDR3aa: CASSLGLDEQFF
v_gene: TRBV4-3; abundance: few; d_gene: TRBD2; j_gene: TRBJ2-4; CDR3nt: TGCGCCAGCAGCACCGGACTAGCGGGAGTTGGCATTCAGTACTTC; CDR3aa: CASSTGLAGVGIQYF
v_gene: TRBV28; abundance: -; d_gene: TRBD1; j_gene: TRBJ1-1; CDR3nt: TGTGCCAGCAGAGGGACAGGAGAGATGAACACTGAAGCTTTCTTT; CDR3aa: CASRGTGEMNTEAFF
v_gene: TRBV28; abundance: few; d_gene: TRBD1; j_gene: TRBJ2-1; CDR3nt: TGTGCCAGCAGAGACTACGGGACAGGACGGGACAATGAGCAGTTCTTC; CDR3aa: CASRDYGTGRDNEQFF
v_gene: TRBV5-4; abundance: -; d_gene: TRBD2; j_gene: TRBJ2-5; CDR3nt: TGTGCCAGCAGCATTGGACTAGCGGGAGAAGGAGAGACCCAGTACTTC; CDR3aa: CASSIGLAGEGETQYF
v_gene: TRBV6-5; abundance: few; d_gene: -; j_gene: TRBJ1-1; CDR3nt: TGTGCCAGCAGTTACAGCATAATGAACACTGAAGCTTTCTTT; CDR3aa: CASSYSIMNTEAFF
v_gene: TRBV6-4; abundance: -; d_gene: -; j_gene: TRBJ2-7; CDR3nt: TGTGCCAGCCTTATATATCCCTACGAGCAGTACTTC; CDR3aa: CASLIYPYEQYF
v_gene: TRBV2; abundance: -; d_gene: -; j_gene: TRBJ2-1; CDR3nt: TGTGCCAGCAGTCGAATCGGGGGAGATGAGCAGTTCTTC; CDR3aa: CASSRIGGDEQFF
v_gene: TRBV18; abundance: few; d_gene: TRBD1; j_gene: TRBJ2-1; CDR3nt: TGTGCCAGCTCCCAAAGGGGGACAGGGGTCAATGAGCAGTTCTTC; CDR3aa: CASSQRGTGVNEQFF
v_gene: TRBV4-2; abundance: few; d_gene: -; j_gene: TRBJ2-7; CDR3nt: TGTGCCAGCAGCCAAGATACTACTCTCTCCTACGAGCAGTACTTC; CDR3aa: CASSQDTTLSYEQYF
v_gene: TRBV5-8; abundance: -; d_gene: TRBD1; j_gene: TRBJ2-4; CDR3nt: TGTGCCAGCAGCCCGGGGACAGGGGGCGGTAGCAAAAACATTCAGTACTTC; CDR3aa: CASSPGTGGGSKNIQYF
v_gene: TRBV6-6; abundance: -; d_gene: -; j_gene: TRBJ2-1; CDR3nt: TGTGCCAGCAGTTACAAGGGGCCCTCCTACAATGAGCAGTTCTTC; CDR3aa: CASSYKGPSYNEQFF
v_gene: TRBV5-1; abundance: few; d_gene: -; j_gene: TRBJ2-5; CDR3nt: TGCGCCAGCAGCTTGACCAGCCAAGAGACCCAGTACTTC; CDR3aa: CASSLTSQETQYF
v_gene: TRBV28; abundance: few; d_gene: -; j_gene: TRBJ1-2; CDR3nt: TGTGCCAGCAGTTTAAGGGGCGGCTATGGCTACACCTTC; CDR3aa: CASSLRGGYGYTF
v_gene: TRBV19; abundance: few; d_gene: TRBD2; j_gene: TRBJ2-1; CDR3nt: TGTGCCAGTAGTTCCCCGGGACTACAGTTTACCAGTGAGCAGTTCTTC; CDR3aa: CASSSPGLQFTSEQFF
v_gene: TRBV6-5; abundance: few; d_gene: -; j_gene: TRBJ1-1; CDR3nt: TGTGCCAGCAGTCCCCGAGGCGCTGAAGCTTTCTTT; CDR3aa: CASSPRGAEAFF
v_gene: TRBV28; abundance: -; d_gene: TRBD1; j_gene: TRBJ2-2; CDR3nt: TGTGCCAGCAGTTGGACAGGGACGGCCGGGGAGCTGTTTTTT; CDR3aa: CASSWTGTAGELFF
v_gene: TRBV19; abundance: few; d_gene: -; j_gene: TRBJ2-7; CDR3nt: TGTGCCAGTAGTATATACTCCGGGATCGAGCAGTACTTC; CDR3aa: CASSIYSGIEQYF